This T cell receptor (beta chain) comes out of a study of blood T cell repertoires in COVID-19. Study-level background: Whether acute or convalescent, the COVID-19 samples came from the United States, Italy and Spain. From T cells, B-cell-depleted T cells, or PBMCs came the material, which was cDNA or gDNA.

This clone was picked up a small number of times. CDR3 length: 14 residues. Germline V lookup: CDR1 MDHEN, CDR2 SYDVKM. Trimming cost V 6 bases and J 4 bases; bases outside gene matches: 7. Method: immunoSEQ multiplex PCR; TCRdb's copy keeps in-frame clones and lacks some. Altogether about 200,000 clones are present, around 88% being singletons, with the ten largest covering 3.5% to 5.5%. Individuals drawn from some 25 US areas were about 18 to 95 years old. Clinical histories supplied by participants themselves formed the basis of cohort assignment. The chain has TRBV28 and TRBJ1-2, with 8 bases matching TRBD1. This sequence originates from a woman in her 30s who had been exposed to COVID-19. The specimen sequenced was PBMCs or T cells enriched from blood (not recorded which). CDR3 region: CASRSPGQVYGYTF. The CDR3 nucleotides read TGTGCCAGCAGAAGCCCGGGACAGGTCTATGGCTACACCTTC.